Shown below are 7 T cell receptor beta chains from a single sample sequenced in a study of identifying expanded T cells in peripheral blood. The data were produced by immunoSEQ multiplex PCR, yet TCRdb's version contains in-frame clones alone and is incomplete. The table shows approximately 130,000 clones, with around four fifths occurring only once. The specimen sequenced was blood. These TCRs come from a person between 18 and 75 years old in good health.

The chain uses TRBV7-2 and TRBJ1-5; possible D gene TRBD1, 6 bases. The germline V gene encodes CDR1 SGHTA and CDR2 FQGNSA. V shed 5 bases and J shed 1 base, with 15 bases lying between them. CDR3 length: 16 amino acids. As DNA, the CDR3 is TGTGCCAGCAGCCTAGGGGGTACGGGGAGCAATCAGCCCCAGCATTTT. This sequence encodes CASSLGGTGSNQPQHF.

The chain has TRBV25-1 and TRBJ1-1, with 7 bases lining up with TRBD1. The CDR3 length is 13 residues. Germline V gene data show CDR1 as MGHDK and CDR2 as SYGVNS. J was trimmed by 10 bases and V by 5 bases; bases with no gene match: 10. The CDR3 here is CASSTTGAARAFF. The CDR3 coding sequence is TGTGCCAGCAGTACCACAGGGGCCGCTCGAGCTTTCTTT.

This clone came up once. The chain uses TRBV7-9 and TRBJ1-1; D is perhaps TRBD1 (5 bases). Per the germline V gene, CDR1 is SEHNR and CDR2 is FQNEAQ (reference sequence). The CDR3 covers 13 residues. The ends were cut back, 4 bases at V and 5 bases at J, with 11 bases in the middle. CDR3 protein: CASSSFQGTEAFF. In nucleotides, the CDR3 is TGTGCCAGCAGCTCTTTCCAGGGAACTGAAGCTTTCTTT.

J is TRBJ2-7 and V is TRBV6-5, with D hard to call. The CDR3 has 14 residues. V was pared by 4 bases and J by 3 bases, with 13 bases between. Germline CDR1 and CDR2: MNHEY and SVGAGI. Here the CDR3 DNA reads TGTGCCAGCAGTTTAGGCCCCTCAGGCTACGAGCAGTACTTC. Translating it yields CASSLGPSGYEQYF.

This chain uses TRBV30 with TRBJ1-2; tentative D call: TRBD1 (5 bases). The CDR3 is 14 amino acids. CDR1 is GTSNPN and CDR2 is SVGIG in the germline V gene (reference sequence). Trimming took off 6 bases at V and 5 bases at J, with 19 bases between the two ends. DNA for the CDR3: TGTGCCTGTCCCGACAGTCAAAGCTTGTATGGCTACACCTTC. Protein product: CACPDSQSLYGYTF.

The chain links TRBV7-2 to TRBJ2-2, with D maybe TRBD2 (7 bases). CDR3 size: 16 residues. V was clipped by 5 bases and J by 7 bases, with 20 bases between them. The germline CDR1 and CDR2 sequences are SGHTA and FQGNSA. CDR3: CASSPRRGGLDGELFF. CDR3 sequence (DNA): TGTGCCAGCAGCCCCAGGAGGGGGGGCTTGGACGGGGAGCTGTTTTTT.

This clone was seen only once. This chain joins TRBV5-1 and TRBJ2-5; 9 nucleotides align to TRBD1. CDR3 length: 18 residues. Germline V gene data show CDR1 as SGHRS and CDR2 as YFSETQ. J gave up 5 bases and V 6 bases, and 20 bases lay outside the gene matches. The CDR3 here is CASTQAWGQGKGWETQYF. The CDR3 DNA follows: TGCGCCAGCACCCAGGCCTGGGGACAGGGTAAAGGATGGGAGACCCAGTACTTC.